The 7 T cell receptor beta chains reported below all come from one sample, sequenced in a study of T cells expressing NK-cell markers. TCRdb reprocessed the 5' RACE reads, with one entry per CDR3 protein and no DNA. Recorded for this sample: thousands of distinct CDR3 sequences. Sequencing input: blood T cells: a sorted CD56 or NKG2C T cell subset, CD4+ or CD8+ T cells, or bulk PBMC T cells (not recorded which). The receptors come from a man aged 18 to 69 in good health.

J is TRBJ2-2 and V is TRBV4-2; TCRdb selects TRBD1, and the lack of DNA leaves this call unchecked. This CDR3 has 15 residues. CDR1 and CDR2 from the germline V gene are LGHNA and YNFKEQ. The CDR3 here is CASSQDNGGAGELFF.

The chain recombines TRBV19 with TRBJ1-5. The CDR3 consists of 14 residues. The germline V gene encodes CDR1 LNHDA and CDR2 SQIVND (reference sequence). The chain's CDR3 is CASQDPQLRQPQHF.

V is TRBV5-4 and J is TRBJ1-6; no DNA is available, so the TRBD1 call from TCRdb remains unchecked. The length of the CDR3 is 15 residues. CDR1 is SGHNT and CDR2 is YYREEE in the germline V gene (reference sequence). The CDR3 protein is CASTLTGSYNSPLHF.

The V call is TRBV6-5, the J call TRBJ2-4; the TRBD2 assignment by TCRdb is unverifiable without DNA. This CDR3 contains 16 residues. CDR1 and CDR2 from the germline V gene are MNHEY and SVGAGI. CDR3 sequence reads: CASSFELAGGQNIQYF.

V gene TRBV20-1 combines with J gene TRBJ2-7; TCRdb lists TRBD1, though no DNA is available to test this call. The CDR3 consists of 15 residues. The germline CDR1 and CDR2 sequences are DFQATT and SNEGSKA (reference sequence). The CDR3 here is CSARDLGQETYEQYF.

V is TRBV6-4 and J is TRBJ2-1. Germline CDR1 MRHNA, CDR2 SNTAGT. This CDR3 spans 13 amino acids. The CDR3 is CASSEGSYNEQFF.

The chain has TRBV28 and TRBJ1-2; TCRdb outputs TRBD1, but without DNA this stays unchecked. This CDR3 comprises 14 residues. The germline gives CDR1 MDHEN, CDR2 SYDVKM. The CDR3: CASSLGGPNYGYTF.